These 27 T cell receptor beta chains share one sample of origin, sequenced in a study of blood T cells in healthy people across ages. The second PCR ran roughly 6 to 11 cycles with a sample-barcoded 5' primer and J-beta primers. TCRdb ran MiXCR on the 5' RACE reads and lists one entry per CDR3 protein. The table lists 1.5 million to 2 million distinct CDR3 sequences, about 35% of them singletons. Sequenced sample: blood. The receptors stem from a young woman in good health.

This chain connects TRBV5-6 to TRBJ2-1, with 7 nucleotides matching TRBD2. The CDR3 runs to 15 residues. With V trimmed by 0 bases and J by 6 bases, 6 bases remained unmatched. Germline V gene sequence: CDR1 SGHDT, CDR2 YYEEEE. CDR3 loop: CASSLVGGNFNEQFF. The CDR3 nucleotides are TGTGCCAGCAGCTTGGTGGGGGGGAACTTCAATGAGCAGTTCTTC.

The V gene is TRBV20-1, the J gene TRBJ1-4, with 7 bases fitting TRBD1. With V trimmed by 1 base and J by 8 bases, 4 bases remained unmatched. The CDR3 consists of 13 residues. Germline CDR1 is DFQATT and CDR2 is SNEGSKA (reference sequence). CDR3 in DNA: TGCAGTGCTAGAGGGCAGGGGGAAGAAAAACTGTTTTTT. Translating it yields CSARGQGEEKLFF.

This clonotype was seen only once. This rearrangement joins TRBV6-6 to TRBJ1-4, with a possible D match to TRBD1 (5 bases). The germline V gene has CDR1 MNHNY and CDR2 SVGAGI (reference sequence). The CDR3 runs 15 residues. Trimming removed 7 bases from V and 0 bases from J, with 12 bases in between. The CDR3 protein is CASTLRGTTNEKLFF. DNA of the CDR3: TGTGCCAGCACCCTAAGGGGTACAACTAATGAAAAACTGTTTTTT.

This sequence joins TRBV6-2 or TRBV6-3 and TRBJ1-1, with no clear D. Germline V gene data show CDR1 as MNHEY and CDR2 as SVGEGT. The CDR3 consists of 13 residues. V was pared by 5 bases and J by 11 bases, with 18 bases between. This chain's CDR3 is CASSTLSTGRAFF. The CDR3, as DNA: TGTGCCAGCAGTACCCTCAGCACCGGGCGGGCTTTCTTT.

With respect to this clonotype: The germline gene is not matched at one end of the junction; a read error may be the cause. This chain links TRBV20-1 with TRBJ2-5; no clear D. The length of the CDR3 is 13 residues. Germline V CDR1 and CDR2: DFQATT, SNEGSKA (reference sequence). As DNA, the CDR3 is TGCAGTGCTCAGACCGAGTACCAAGGGACCCAGTACTTC. Its translation is CSAQTEYQGTQYF.

This clonotype has only one observation. V is TRBV6-4 and J is TRBJ1-1; D is perhaps TRBD1 (5 bases). The CDR3 consists of 18 residues. The germline V gene encodes CDR1 MRHNA and CDR2 SNTAGT. V lost 1 base to trimming and J lost 0 bases, with 18 bases between them. The CDR3 loop reads CASSDCSGTSLLNTEAFF. DNA of the CDR3: TGTGCCAGCAGTGACTGCTCCGGGACGTCGCTTTTGAACACTGAAGCTTTCTTT.

V usage is TRBV20-1 and J usage is TRBJ1-1; D gene ambiguous. CDR3 length: 12 residues. Trimming removed 1 base from V and 2 bases from J, with 5 bases in between. The germline CDR1 and CDR2 sequences are DFQATT and SNEGSKA (reference sequence). DNA of the CDR3: TGCAGTGCTAGAGTAAAAAACACTGAAGCTTTCTTT. Protein product: CSARVKNTEAFF.

The chain links TRBV24-1 to TRBJ2-1; 9 nucleotides match TRBD2. V lost 9 bases to trimming and J lost 3 bases; unmatched junction nucleotides: 8. CDR3 length equals 15 residues. Germline lookup yields CDR1 KGHDR and CDR2 SFDVKD. For the CDR3, the DNA is TGTGCCACCTGGACCCTAGCGGGACTCTACAATGAGCAGTTCTTC. It translates to CATWTLAGLYNEQFF.

The gene calls are TRBV4-1 and TRBJ1-2; D not resolved. The V gene lost 0 bases and the J gene lost 3 bases, with 8 bases spanning the gap. The CDR3 totals 14 residues. Germline values: CDR1 MGHRA, CDR2 YSYEKL. CDR3 coding DNA: TGCGCCAGCAGCCAAGATTGGGCGGACTATGGCTACACCTTC. This translates into CASSQDWADYGYTF.

This clonotype was observed at least ten times. The V and J genes are TRBV29-1 and TRBJ2-1, with 9 bases lining up with TRBD2. V shed 4 bases and J 8 bases; nucleotides not matched to a gene: 6. CDR3 length: 13 amino acids. The germline V gene has CDR1 SQVTM and CDR2 ANQGSEA. This chain's CDR3 is CSVASGKRDEQFF. Here the CDR3 DNA reads TGCAGCGTTGCTAGCGGGAAGCGGGATGAGCAGTTCTTC.

V usage is TRBV30 and J usage is TRBJ2-1; 7 bases agree with TRBD1. This CDR3 region has 15 residues. From germline, CDR1 is GTSNPN and CDR2 SVGIG (reference sequence). The V segment lost 4 bases and the J segment 0 bases; nucleotides outside the gene matches: 6. DNA of the CDR3: TGTGCCTGGACGCCGGACAGGTTCTCCTACAATGAGCAGTTCTTC. Translation gives CAWTPDRFSYNEQFF.

This clonotype has a handful of counts. The chain is built from TRBV10-3 and TRBJ2-7, with 7 bases matching TRBD2. V lost 11 bases, J lost 2 bases, and 15 bases stayed unmatched. Germline CDR1 is ENHRY and CDR2 is SYGVKD. This CDR3 has 15 amino acids. Written as DNA, the CDR3 is TGTGCCGTATACCTGCCCGCGGGGGTAACCTACGAGCAGTACTTC. It yields the protein CAVYLPAGVTYEQYF.

This chain links TRBV20-1 with TRBJ2-3, with 9 bases matching TRBD1. Germline CDR1 is DFQATT and CDR2 is SNEGSKA (reference sequence). The length of the CDR3 is 13 residues. V shed 1 base and J 6 bases; nucleotides not matched to a gene: 2. In DNA form, the CDR3 reads TGCAGTGCTAGAGGGACAGGGGTGGATACGCAGTATTTT. It translates to CSARGTGVDTQYF.

This clonotype has a count of ten or more. This chain links TRBV5-1 with TRBJ2-7, with 8 bases aligning to TRBD2. Unmatched junction bases numbered 6, after V lost 0 bases and J lost 7 bases. The CDR3 is 14 residues long. The germline gives CDR1 SGHRS, CDR2 YFSETQ. The CDR3 region is CASSLESGRGEQYF. Here the CDR3 DNA reads TGCGCCAGCAGCTTGGAGAGCGGGAGAGGGGAGCAGTACTTC.

The V call is TRBV20-1, the J call TRBJ2-1; a possible D gene is TRBD2 (6 bases). Germline CDR1 is DFQATT and CDR2 is SNEGSKA (reference sequence). V was shortened by 0 bases and J by 6 bases, with 12 bases between the two germline ends. The CDR3 consists of 14 residues. The CDR3 spells CSARDLSSGNEQFF. In DNA form, the CDR3 reads TGCAGTGCTAGAGATTTGAGTAGCGGCAATGAGCAGTTCTTC.

This clonotype was seen a handful of times. This rearrangement joins TRBV5-1 to TRBJ1-4, with 8 positions matching TRBD1. V was pared by 2 bases and J by 3 bases, with 9 bases of the junction left unmatched. This CDR3 has 17 residues. Germline V gives CDR1 SGHRS, CDR2 YFSETQ. As DNA, the CDR3 is TGCGCCAGCAGCTTTTACCCAGGGGGCGCTTCTAATGAAAAACTGTTTTTT. Its protein product is CASSFYPGGASNEKLFF. The entire variable domain, with the rest obtained from reference TRBV5-1 and TRBJ1-4, is as follows: KAGVTQTPRYLIKTRGQQVTLSCSPISGHRSVSWYQQTPGQGLQFLFEYFSETQRNKGNFPGRFSGRQFSNSRSEMNVSTLELGDSALYLCASSFYPGGASNEKLFFGSGTQLSVL.

The chain recombines TRBV10-1 with TRBJ2-2; the D is unclear. The germline gives CDR1 WNHNN, CDR2 SYGVQD (reference sequence). V was pared by 2 bases and J by 4 bases, with 8 bases between. CDR3 length equals 14 residues. CDR3 loop: CASSEDSATGELFF. Written as DNA, the CDR3 is TGCGCCAGCAGTGAGGACTCGGCCACCGGGGAGCTGTTTTTT.

This clonotype has just a few counts. The CDR3 DNA is TGCGCCAGCAGCCAAGTTCTAGCGAGTTGGGCAGATACGCAGTATTTT. Translated: CASSQVLASWADTQYF. V gene TRBV4-1 combines with J gene TRBJ2-3; D may be TRBD2 (6 bases). The CDR3 consists of 16 residues. Trimming pared 1 base from V and 4 bases from J, leaving 15 bases between. The germline V gene encodes CDR1 MGHRA and CDR2 YSYEKL.

Concerning this clonotype: A much larger clone differs by one base, so this may be a read error. The gene calls are TRBV9 and TRBJ1-1, with a tentative D call TRBD1 (5 bases). The CDR3 runs 15 residues. Germline V gene lookup returns CDR1 SGDLS and CDR2 YYNGEE. The CDR3 nucleotides read TGTGCCGGCAGCGTAGCGGGGCAGGGAAACACTGAAGCTTTCTTT. Its protein product is CAGSVAGQGNTEAFF.

This clonotype was picked up a small number of times. The chain links TRBV12-3 or TRBV12-4 to TRBJ2-7; maybe TRBD1 (6 bases). The CDR3 has 14 residues. The V gene lost 6 bases and the J gene lost 0 bases, with 12 bases spanning the gap. Here the CDR3 DNA reads TGTGCCAGCAGACCCGGGACAAACTCCTACGAGCAGTACTTC. Its translation: CASRPGTNSYEQYF.

This clonotype occurred a few times. This chain links TRBV6-1 with TRBJ2-7; 8 nucleotides align to TRBD1. V lost 8 bases and J lost 2; bases outside the gene matches: 14. The CDR3 runs 16 residues. CDR1 MNHNS and CDR2 SASEGT come from the germline V gene. CDR3 loop: CASGNRTGRKAYEQYF. The CDR3, as DNA: TGTGCCAGCGGAAACCGGACAGGGAGAAAGGCCTACGAGCAGTACTTC.

This clonotype was observed a few times. A much larger clone lies one base from this, so it may be a read error. J is TRBJ2-5 and V is TRBV6-6; TRBD1 matches at 7 bases. Germline CDR1 reads MNHNY; CDR2 reads SVGAGI (reference sequence). There are 13 residues in the CDR3. V was clipped by 4 bases and J by 11 bases; unmatched bases: 10. The chain's CDR3 is CASSLQGPNEQYF. In nucleotides, the CDR3 is TGTGCCAGCAGTTTACAGGGGCCCAATGAGCAGTACTTC.

This clonotype was detected a few times. The chain employs TRBV4-1 and TRBJ1-2, with TRBD1 matching 7 bases. The V and J ends lost 4 bases and 4 bases, in that order; junction bases with no gene match: 12. This CDR3 has 16 residues. Germline assignment: CDR1 MGHRA and CDR2 YSYEKL. The CDR3 DNA reads TGCGCCAGCAGCCCTGAATGGGACAGATCACCCTATGGCTACACCTTC. Residues: CASSPEWDRSPYGYTF.

The chain carries TRBV10-2 and TRBJ2-2, with a weak D call TRBD1 (6 bases). V was cut by 7 bases and J by 1 base, with 10 bases left in between. Per the germline V gene, CDR1 is WSHSY and CDR2 is SAAADI. The CDR3 sequence is 14 residues long. The CDR3 region has the DNA TGCGCCAGCAAGGAGACAGGGAACACCGGGGAGCTGTTTTTT. Translating it yields CASKETGNTGELFF.

The V gene is TRBV30, the J gene TRBJ2-5; 9 bases line up with TRBD2. From germline, CDR1 is GTSNPN and CDR2 SVGIG (reference sequence). The length of the CDR3 is 17 residues. Trimming took 0 bases from V and 5 from J; bases not matched to a gene: 13. The CDR3 spells CAWSVWRSGGRAETQYF. As DNA, the CDR3 is TGTGCCTGGAGTGTATGGAGAAGCGGCGGGAGGGCCGAGACCCAGTACTTC. Variable domain in full (rest from reference TRBV30 and TRBJ2-5): SQTIHQWPATLVQPVGSPLSLECTVEGTSNPNLYWYRQAAGRGLQLLFYSVGIGQISSEVPQNLSASRPQDRQFILSSKKLLLSDSGFYLCAWSVWRSGGRAETQYFGPGTRLLVL.

The chain carries TRBV4-1 and TRBJ1-6; a weak D match, TRBD1 (5 bases). CDR1 MGHRA and CDR2 YSYEKL come from the germline V gene. This CDR3 has 17 residues. Trimming pared 3 bases from V and 6 bases from J, leaving 18 bases between. Here the CDR3 DNA reads TGCGCCAGCAGCCAGGGTGAACTGGGACGGGTTAATTCACCCCTCCACTTT. It codes for CASSQGELGRVNSPLHF.

V gene TRBV27 combines with J gene TRBJ1-1, with a weak D call TRBD1 (6 bases). CDR1 is MNHEY, CDR2 SMNVEV, per germline (reference sequence). This CDR3 has 14 residues. The ends were cut back, 7 bases at V and 3 bases at J, with 15 bases in the middle. The CDR3 here is CASIRQAPHTEAFF. In DNA form, the CDR3 reads TGTGCCAGCATTAGACAGGCACCCCACACTGAAGCTTTCTTT.